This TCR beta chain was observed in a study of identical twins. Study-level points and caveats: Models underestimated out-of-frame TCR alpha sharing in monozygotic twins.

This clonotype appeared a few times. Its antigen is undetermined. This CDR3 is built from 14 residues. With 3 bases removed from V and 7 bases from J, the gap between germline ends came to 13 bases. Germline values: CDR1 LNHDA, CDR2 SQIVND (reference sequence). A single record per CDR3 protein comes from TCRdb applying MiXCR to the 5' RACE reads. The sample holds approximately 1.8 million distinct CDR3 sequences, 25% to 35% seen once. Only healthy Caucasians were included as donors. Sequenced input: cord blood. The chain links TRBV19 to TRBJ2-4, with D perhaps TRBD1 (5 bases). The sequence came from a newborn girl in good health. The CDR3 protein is CASSIGRVGNIQYF. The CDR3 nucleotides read TGTGCCAGTAGTATCGGCAGGGTCGGTAACATTCAGTACTTC.